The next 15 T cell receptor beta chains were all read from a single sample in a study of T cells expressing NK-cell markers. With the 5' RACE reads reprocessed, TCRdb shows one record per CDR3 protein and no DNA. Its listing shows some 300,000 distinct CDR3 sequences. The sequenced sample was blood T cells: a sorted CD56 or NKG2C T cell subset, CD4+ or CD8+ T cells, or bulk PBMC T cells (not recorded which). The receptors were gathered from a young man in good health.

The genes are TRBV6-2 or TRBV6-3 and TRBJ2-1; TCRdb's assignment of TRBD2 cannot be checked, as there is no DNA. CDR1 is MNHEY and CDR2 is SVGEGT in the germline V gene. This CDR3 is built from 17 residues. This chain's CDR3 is CASSYTKGQEGQHEQFF.

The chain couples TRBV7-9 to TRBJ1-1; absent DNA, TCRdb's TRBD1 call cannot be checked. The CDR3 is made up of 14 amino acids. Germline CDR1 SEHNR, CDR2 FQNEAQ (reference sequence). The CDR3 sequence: CASLPGDSGREAFF.

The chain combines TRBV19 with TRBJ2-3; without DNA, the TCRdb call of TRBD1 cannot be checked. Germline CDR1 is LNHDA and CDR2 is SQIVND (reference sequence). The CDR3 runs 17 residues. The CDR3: CATATGTERWSTDTQYF. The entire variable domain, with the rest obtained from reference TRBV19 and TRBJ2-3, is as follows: DGGITQSPKYLFRKEGQNVTLSCEQNLNHDAMYWYRQDPGQGLRLIYYSQIVNDFQKGDIAEGYSVSREKKESFPLTVTSAQKNPTAFYLCATATGTERWSTDTQYFGPGTRLTVL.

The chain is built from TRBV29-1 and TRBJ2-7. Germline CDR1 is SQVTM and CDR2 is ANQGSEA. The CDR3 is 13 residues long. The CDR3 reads CSVIGREPYEQYF.

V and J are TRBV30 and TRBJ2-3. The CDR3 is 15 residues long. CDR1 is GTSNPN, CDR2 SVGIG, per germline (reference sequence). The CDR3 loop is CAWSVPQLSTDTQYF. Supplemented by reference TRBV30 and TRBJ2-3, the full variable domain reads SQTIHQWPATLVQPVGSPLSLECTVEGTSNPNLYWYRQAAGRGLQLLFYSVGIGQISSEVPQNLSASRPQDRQFILSSKKLLLSDSGFYLCAWSVPQLSTDTQYFGPGTRLTVL.

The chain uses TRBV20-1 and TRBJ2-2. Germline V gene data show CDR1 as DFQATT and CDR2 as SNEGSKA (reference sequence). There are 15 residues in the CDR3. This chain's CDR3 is CSAEDRRASTGELFF.

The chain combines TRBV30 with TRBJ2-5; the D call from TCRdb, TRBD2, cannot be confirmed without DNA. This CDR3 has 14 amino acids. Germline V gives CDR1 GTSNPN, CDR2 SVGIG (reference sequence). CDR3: CAWSWASGRETQYF.

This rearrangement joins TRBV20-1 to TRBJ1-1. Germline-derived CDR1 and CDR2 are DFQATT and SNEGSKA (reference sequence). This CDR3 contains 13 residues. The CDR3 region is CSAPKAGTTEAFF.

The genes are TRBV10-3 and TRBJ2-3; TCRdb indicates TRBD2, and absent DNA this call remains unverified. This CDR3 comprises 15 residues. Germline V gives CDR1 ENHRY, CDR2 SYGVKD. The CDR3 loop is CAIRSTSGGTDTQYF.

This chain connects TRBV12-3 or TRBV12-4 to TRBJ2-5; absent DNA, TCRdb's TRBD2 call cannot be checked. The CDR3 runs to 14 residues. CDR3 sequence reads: CASSLGLAGQTQYF.

The CDR3 sequence: CASSASLVGYEQYF. V gene TRBV5-5 combines with J gene TRBJ2-7. The germline V gene encodes CDR1 SGHKS and CDR2 YYEKEE (reference sequence). The CDR3 consists of 14 residues.

The CDR3 loop reads CAISESDGQLNEQFF. The chain links TRBV10-3 to TRBJ2-1; there is no DNA to check the TCRdb D call of TRBD1. CDR1 is ENHRY and CDR2 is SYGVKD in the germline V gene. The CDR3 runs 15 residues.

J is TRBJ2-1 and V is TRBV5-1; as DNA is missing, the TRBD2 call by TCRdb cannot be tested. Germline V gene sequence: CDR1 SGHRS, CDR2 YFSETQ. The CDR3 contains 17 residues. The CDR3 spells CASSSPGLAGTYNEQFF.

CDR3: CASSPRSGPDGELFF. The chain couples TRBV12-3 or TRBV12-4 to TRBJ2-2; the TRBD2 assignment by TCRdb is unverifiable without DNA. This CDR3 comprises 15 residues.

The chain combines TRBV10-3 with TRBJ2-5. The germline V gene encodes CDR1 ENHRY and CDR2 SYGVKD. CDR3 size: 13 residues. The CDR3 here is CAGQVSHQETQYF.